The T cell receptor beta chain under discussion was sequenced for a study of T cell clonotyping in hematopoietic cell transplantation. For this clone: No antigen is known for it.

Using immunoSEQ multiplex PCR, the repertoire was profiled, and TCRdb retains in-frame clones only, with some absent. The sample contains fewer than 7,000 clones, about a third of which appear only once. Findings of the study overall: Recipient TCR diversity dropped after transplant; expanded clonotypes rose from day 30 to 180. Broader posttransplant TCR repertoire diversity was predicted by graft donor and pretransplant recipient Inverse Simpson Index values. At the given depth, recipient repertoires were over 95% de novo clonotypes.

Samples: about 28 days before transplant, then days 30, 100 and 180 after. Germline CDR1 and CDR2: MNHEY and SVGAGI. The CDR3 contains 15 residues. Trimming left V 4 bases short and J 0 bases short, with 13 bases between. Sequencing used peripheral blood mononuclear cells, obtained 30 days after allogeneic stem cell transplant. This TCR was sampled from a female patient aged 45 to 65 who had an allogeneic stem cell transplant from an unrelated donor, so the T cells may come from the graft donor. Some clones in this sample may be carry-over from other donors' samples. This chain joins TRBV6-5 and TRBJ2-7, with D possibly TRBD1 on 6 matching bases. CDR3 bases: TGTGCCAGCAGTTCTTTGGACAGCCTCTCCTACGAGCAGTACTTC. As protein: CASSSLDSLSYEQYF.